This T cell receptor (beta chain) was sequenced during a study of blood T cell repertoires in COVID-19. For the study at large: Nucleic acid was either cDNA or gDNA, and it came from T cells, B-cell-depleted T cells, or PBMCs.

The CDR3 runs 16 residues. V lost 5 bases to trimming and J lost 2 bases; unmatched junction nucleotides: 10. Germline CDR1 is MDHEN and CDR2 is SYDVKM. Authors' data handling: Nucleated cell number was recorded as an estimate derived from reference gene primer amplification. Assay used: immunoSEQ multiplex PCR; TCRdb lists only in-frame clones, some missing. V, J and clone size derive from that table, while D and trimming were established from the DNA sequence. This table has approximately 99,000 clones, 85% to 90% appearing once. The sample taken for sequencing was peripheral blood. The V and J genes are TRBV28 and TRBJ2-3, with 7 bases that match TRBD2. The TCR sequence derives from a woman in her sixties or seventies in a cohort sampled during active or convalescent COVID-19. In DNA form, the CDR3 reads TGTGCCAGCAGTCCAACGCTAGCGGTGCTCACAGATACGCAGTATTTT. Its translation is CASSPTLAVLTDTQYF.